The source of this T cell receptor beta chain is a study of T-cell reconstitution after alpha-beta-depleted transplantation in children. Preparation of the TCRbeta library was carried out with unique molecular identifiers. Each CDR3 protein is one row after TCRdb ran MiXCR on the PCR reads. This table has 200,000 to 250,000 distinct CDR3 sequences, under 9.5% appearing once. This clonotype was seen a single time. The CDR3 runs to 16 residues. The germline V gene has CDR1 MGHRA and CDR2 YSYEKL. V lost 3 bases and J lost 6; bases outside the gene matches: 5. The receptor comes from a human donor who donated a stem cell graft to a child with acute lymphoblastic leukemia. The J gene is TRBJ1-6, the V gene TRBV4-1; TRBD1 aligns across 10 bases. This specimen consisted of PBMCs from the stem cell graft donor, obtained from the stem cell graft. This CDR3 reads CASSHDRGQSNSPLHF. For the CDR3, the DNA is TGCGCCAGCAGCCACGACAGGGGGCAAAGTAATTCACCCCTCCACTTT.